These 14 T cell receptor beta chains were all obtained from the same sample, sequenced in a study of T-cell reconstitution after alpha-beta-depleted transplantation in children. Preparation of the TCRbeta library was carried out with unique molecular identifiers. TCRdb passed the PCR reads through MiXCR, listing each CDR3 protein once. Here the sample spans around 960,000 distinct CDR3 sequences, around 30% being singletons. Sequencing was performed on PBMCs, mostly from graft donor cells, taken 360 days after TCRalphabeta/CD19-depleted stem cell transplant. The receptor source for this set is a boy younger than two who had a stem cell transplant for SCID, so the T cells may come from the graft donor.

In its sample, this clonotype was seen a few times. The J gene is TRBJ2-7, the V gene TRBV30; no firm D call. The CDR3 is 10 amino acids. Trimming left V 6 bases short and J 2 bases short, with 5 bases between. Germline V gene data show CDR1 as GTSNPN and CDR2 as SVGIG (reference sequence). CDR3 region: CACRTYEQYF. DNA of the CDR3: TGTGCCTGTAGGACCTACGAGCAGTACTTC.

This clonotype has only a few counts. V usage is TRBV7-2 and J usage is TRBJ2-3; the match to TRBD1 covers 10 bases. The germline V gene encodes CDR1 SGHTA and CDR2 FQGNSA. CDR3 length: 16 amino acids. V shed 5 bases and J 4 bases; nucleotides not matched to a gene: 9. In DNA form, the CDR3 reads TGTGCCAGCAGCCTGGGACAGGGGCGGGTGTCAGATACGCAGTATTTT. It codes for CASSLGQGRVSDTQYF. Full variable domain (outside the CDR3, taken from reference TRBV7-2 and TRBJ2-3): GAGVSQSPSNKVTEKGKDVELRCDPISGHTALYWYRQSLGQGLEFLIYFQGNSAPDKSGLPSDRFSAERTGGSVSTLTIQRTQQEDSAVYLCASSLGQGRVSDTQYFGPGTRLTVL.

V and J are TRBV5-1 and TRBJ2-1; D is perhaps TRBD1 or TRBD2 (6 bases each). The CDR3 consists of 15 residues. Trimming left V 4 bases short and J 2 bases short, with 13 bases between. Per the germline V gene, CDR1 is SGHRS and CDR2 is YFSETQ. CDR3 sequence reads: CASSPRGATYNEQFF. In DNA form, the CDR3 reads TGCGCCAGCAGCCCTAGGGGGGCGACCTACAATGAGCAGTTCTTC.

This clonotype has only a few counts. The gene calls are TRBV27 and TRBJ2-7; a possible D gene is TRBD1 (5 bases). The V gene's germline CDR1 is MNHEY and CDR2 SMNVEV (reference sequence). V was shortened by 0 bases and J by 0 bases, with 9 bases between the two germline ends. CDR3 size: 15 residues. In DNA, the CDR3 is TGTGCCAGCAGTTTATCGTACAGGAGCTCCTACGAGCAGTACTTC. It is translated as CASSLSYRSSYEQYF.

The V gene is TRBV30, the J gene TRBJ1-4; no clear D gene. V lost 2 bases to trimming and J lost 8 bases, with 9 bases between them. In germline, CDR1 is GTSNPN, CDR2 SVGIG (reference sequence). There are 12 residues in the CDR3. Written as DNA, the CDR3 is TGTGCCTGGAGTCCTACAGCGGAAAAACTGTTTTTT. It specifies CAWSPTAEKLFF.

The rearrangement links TRBV20-1 to TRBJ2-7; TRBD2 matches at 10 bases. In germline, CDR1 is DFQATT, CDR2 SNEGSKA (reference sequence). CDR3 size: 14 residues. The junction had 3 bases not matched to a gene; V was cut back by 3 bases and J by 1 base. For the CDR3, the DNA is TGCAGTGCTAGTGCTAGCGGGGGTTCCTACGAGCAGTACTTC. This codes for CSASASGGSYEQYF.

The chain uses TRBV5-1 and TRBJ2-2, with D possibly matching TRBD1 (6 bases). V was clipped by 4 bases and J by 5 bases, with 12 bases between them. The CDR3 consists of 14 residues. Germline V lookup: CDR1 SGHRS, CDR2 YFSETQ. Written as DNA, the CDR3 is TGCGCCAGCAGCCCGGTCGACAGGACCGGGGAGCTGTTTTTT. Its protein is CASSPVDRTGELFF.

J is TRBJ2-1 and V is TRBV3-1, with D perhaps matching TRBD1 (5 bases). Germline V gene data show CDR1 as LGHDT and CDR2 as YNNKEL (reference sequence). Trimming took 0 bases from V and 10 from J, leaving 13 bases between them. The CDR3 has 14 residues. The CDR3 sequence: CASSQEGRVGEQFF. The CDR3 nucleotides are TGTGCCAGCAGCCAAGAGGGCAGGGTGGGGGAGCAGTTCTTC.

The table lists this clonotype with a count of one. The rearrangement uses TRBV9 and TRBJ1-3; the D is unclear. The V end lost 0 bases, the J end lost 3 bases, and 7 bases lay between the germline ends. The CDR3 is made up of 14 amino acids. Germline-derived CDR1 and CDR2 are SGDLS and YYNGEE. CDR3 amino acids: CASSVAGRGNTIYF. CDR3 nucleotide sequence: TGTGCCAGCAGCGTAGCAGGCCGTGGAAACACCATATATTTT.

The chain joins TRBV12-3 or TRBV12-4 to TRBJ2-1; 10 nucleotides align to TRBD2. Germline trimming cut 5 bases from V and 7 bases from J; bases unmatched to any gene: 11. The CDR3 runs to 16 residues. CDR3 nucleotide sequence: TGTGCCAGCAGTCTGCAGGAGCGGGGGGGCGGGAATGAGCAGTTCTTC. Translated: CASSLQERGGGNEQFF.

The rearrangement links TRBV7-8 to TRBJ1-1, with D possibly matching TRBD1 (5 bases). V lost 5 bases, J lost 3 bases, and 13 bases lay in between. CDR1 is SGHVS and CDR2 is FQNEAQ in the germline V gene. The CDR3 has 14 residues. Here the CDR3 reads CASSGRAGHTEAFF. In DNA, the CDR3 is TGTGCCAGCAGCGGCCGGGCAGGGCACACTGAAGCTTTCTTT.

In this sample, this clonotype turned up a few times. The chain links TRBV7-2 to TRBJ2-1, with D possibly called TRBD1 or TRBD2 (5 bases each). Germline CDR1 reads SGHTA; CDR2 reads FQGNSA. The V and J ends lost 3 bases and 6 bases respectively, with 15 bases between them. This CDR3 contains 15 residues. Here the CDR3 reads CASSFLALGVNEQFF. The DNA of the CDR3 is TGTGCCAGCAGCTTTTTGGCCTTGGGGGTCAATGAGCAGTTCTTC.

Worth noting for this clonotype: An end of the junction differs from the germline gene, which may be a read error. The chain carries TRBV20-1 and TRBJ2-7, with TRBD2 identical over 9 bases. There are 17 residues in the CDR3. CDR1 and CDR2 from the germline V gene are DFQATT and SNEGSKA (reference sequence). The CDR3 is CCAREEGGGLAVSEQYF. The DNA of the CDR3 is TGCTGTGCTAGAGAAGAGGGTGGGGGACTAGCCGTCTCCGAGCAGTACTTC.

The chain links TRBV2 to TRBJ2-5; a possible D gene is TRBD2 (6 bases). V was cut by 6 bases and J by 5 bases, with 13 bases left in between. CDR1 and CDR2 (germline): SNHLY, FYNNEI. The length of the CDR3 is 13 residues. The CDR3 coding sequence is TGTGCCAGCAGGTGGGGGGTACGGGAGACCCAGTACTTC. Translating gives CASRWGVRETQYF.